This entry features one T cell receptor (beta chain) sequence. V shed 0 bases and J 2 bases; nucleotides not matched to a gene: 0. CDR3 size: 15 residues. Germline CDR1 is SGHRS and CDR2 is YFSETQ. The entry originates in a study of blood T cell repertoires in COVID-19. Study-level background: COVID-19 samples, acute and convalescent, were from the United States, Italy and Spain. From T cells, B-cell-depleted T cells, or PBMCs came the material, which was cDNA or gDNA.

Study processing details: For nucleated cells, counts were estimated from reference gene primer amplification. Clones were sequenced by immunoSEQ multiplex PCR, and TCRdb holds only the in-frame ones, with some missing. That table gives V, J and clone size, and the DNA gave D and trimming. The sample has about 20,000 clones; around 89% are singletons. This clonotype originated in an older woman with active COVID-19. Sequencing was carried out using peripheral blood. The chain couples TRBV5-1 to TRBJ2-1; 9 bases line up with TRBD1. The CDR3 region has the DNA TGCGCCAGCAGCTTGGACAGGGGGCCCTACAATGAGCAGTTCTTC. The encoded protein is CASSLDRGPYNEQFF.